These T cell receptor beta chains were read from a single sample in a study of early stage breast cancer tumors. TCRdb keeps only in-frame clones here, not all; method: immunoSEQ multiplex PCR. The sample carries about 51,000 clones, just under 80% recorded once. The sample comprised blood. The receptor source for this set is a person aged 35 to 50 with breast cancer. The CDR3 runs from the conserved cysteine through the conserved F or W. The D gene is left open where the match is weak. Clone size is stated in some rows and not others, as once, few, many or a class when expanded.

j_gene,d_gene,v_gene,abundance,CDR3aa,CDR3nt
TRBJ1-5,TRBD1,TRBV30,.,CAWSGQGYQPQHF,TGTGCCTGGAGTGGACAGGGGTATCAGCCCCAGCATTTT
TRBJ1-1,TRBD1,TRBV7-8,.,CASSFLGTANTEAFF,TGTGCCAGCAGCTTCTTAGGGACAGCGAACACTGAAGCTTTCTTT
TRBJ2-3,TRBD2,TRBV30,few,CAFSGSSADTQYF,TGTGCCTTTAGCGGGAGTAGCGCAGATACGCAGTATTTT
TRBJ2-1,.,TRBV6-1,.,CASSEARGGNEQFF,TGTGCCAGCAGTGAGGCGAGGGGCGGCAATGAGCAGTTCTTC
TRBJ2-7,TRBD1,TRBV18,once,CASSQGQGSYEQYF,TGTGCCAGCTCACAAGGACAGGGCTCCTACGAGCAGTACTTC
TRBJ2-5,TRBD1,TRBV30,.,CAWNDRGEDWETQYF,TGTGCCTGGAATGACAGGGGGGAGGATTGGGAGACCCAGTACTTC
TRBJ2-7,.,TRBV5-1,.,CASSTQRNYEQYF,TGCGCCAGCAGCACGCAGAGAAACTACGAGCAGTACTTC
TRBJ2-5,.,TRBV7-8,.,CASSLGGWQETQYF,TGTGCCAGCAGCTTAGGGGGCTGGCAAGAGACCCAGTACTTC
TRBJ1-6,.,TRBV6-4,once,CASRLRHPRAPLHF,TGTGCCAGCAGACTGCGTCACCCCAGGGCACCCCTCCACTTT
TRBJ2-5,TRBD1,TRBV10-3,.,CAISDGQGRETQYF,TGTGCCATCAGTGATGGACAGGGGCGAGAGACCCAGTACTTC
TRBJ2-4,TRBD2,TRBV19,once,CASSPLTSGGLSIQYF,TGTGCCAGTAGCCCACTGACTAGCGGGGGTTTAAGCATTCAGTACTTC